These 28 T cell receptor beta chains came from one sample sequenced in a study of blood T cell repertoires in COVID-19. This table comes from immunoSEQ multiplex PCR, and its TCRdb copy is limited to in-frame clones, with some not included. Counted here are under 30,000 clones, around 83% occurring once; the ten biggest clones make up approximately 25%. Material for sequencing was peripheral blood. These receptors were collected from a human donor in a cohort sampled during active COVID-19.

The rearrangement uses TRBV5-4 and TRBJ1-1; 12 bases fit TRBD1. CDR1 is SGHNT, CDR2 YYREEE, per germline (reference sequence). Losses at the gene ends were 4 bases for V and 0 bases for J; bases not matched to a gene: 4. The CDR3 is 16 residues long. The CDR3 here is CASSPGTGGMNTEAFF. In DNA form, the CDR3 reads TGTGCCAGCAGCCCTGGGACAGGGGGCATGAACACTGAAGCTTTCTTT.

The rearrangement links TRBV28 to TRBJ2-1, with 7 bases lining up with TRBD2. Trimming at V came to 2 bases and at J to 4 bases, leaving 5 bases not matched to a gene. This CDR3 is 15 amino acids long. Germline CDR1 reads MDHEN; CDR2 reads SYDVKM. The CDR3 here is CASSLGTTEYNEQFF. The CDR3 nucleotides are TGTGCCAGCAGTTTAGGGACTACAGAATACAATGAGCAGTTCTTC. Supplemented by reference TRBV28 and TRBJ2-1, the full variable domain reads DVKVTQSSRYLVKRTGEKVFLECVQDMDHENMFWYRQDPGLGLRLIYFSYDVKMKEKGDIPEGYSVSREKKERFSLILESASTNQTSMYLCASSLGTTEYNEQFFGPGTRLTVL.

The genes are TRBV19 and TRBJ1-2; 8 bases fit TRBD1. Trimming cost V 3 bases and J 0 bases; bases outside gene matches: 21. Looked up from germline, CDR1 is LNHDA and CDR2 is SQIVND (reference sequence). The CDR3 has 21 residues. The CDR3 DNA is TGTGCCAGTAGTATCGAAACCTTCCCCCGACAGGGGTTAGGGGCTAACTATGGCTACACCTTC. As protein: CASSIETFPRQGLGANYGYTF.

This chain uses TRBV5-6 with TRBJ2-7, with D unclear. Germline V gene lookup returns CDR1 SGHDT and CDR2 YYEEEE. Trimming left V 5 bases short and J 3 bases short, with 21 bases between. This CDR3 spans 16 amino acids. The CDR3 region has the DNA TGTGCCAGCAGACTTGTTAGTAGGCCTCTAGACTACGAGCAGTACTTC. Its translation is CASRLVSRPLDYEQYF.

The rearrangement joins TRBV27 to TRBJ2-7, with 12 bases lining up with TRBD1. Trimming removed 0 bases from V and 5 bases from J; junction bases left unmatched: 8. CDR3 size: 17 residues. Germline CDR1 reads MNHEY; CDR2 reads SMNVEV (reference sequence). CDR3 sequence: CASSLSRLRDRGHEQYF. Written as DNA, the CDR3 is TGTGCCAGCAGTTTATCACGCCTTCGGGACAGGGGGCACGAGCAGTACTTC.

This clone was detected a few times. The rearrangement uses TRBV4-1 and TRBJ2-5; D uncertain. The CDR3 length is 14 residues. Germline V gene sequence: CDR1 MGHRA, CDR2 YSYEKL. The ends were cut back, 2 bases at V and 1 base at J, with 8 bases in the middle. CDR3 bases: TGCGCCAGCAGCCAAACGGCGGTCCAAGAGACCCAGTACTTC. This sequence encodes CASSQTAVQETQYF.

This chain's CDR3 is CASSRGLAVHTGELFF. In DNA form, the CDR3 reads TGTGCCAGCAGCCGGGGACTAGCGGTTCACACCGGGGAGCTGTTTTTT. The chain recombines TRBV5-8 with TRBJ2-2; 11 nucleotides align to TRBD2. V gave up 4 bases and J gave up 3 bases; unmatched junction bases: 5. Germline lookup yields CDR1 SGHTS and CDR2 YDEGEE. The CDR3 has 16 amino acids.

This clone was detected only a few times. The J gene is TRBJ1-1, the V gene TRBV7-2; 11 nucleotides match TRBD1. This CDR3 has 15 residues. From germline, CDR1 is SGHTA and CDR2 FQGNSA. V gave up 9 bases and J gave up 0 bases; unmatched junction bases: 6. The CDR3 here is CASTPGQGVNTEAFF. CDR3 sequence (DNA): TGTGCCAGTACGCCGGGACAGGGGGTGAACACTGAAGCTTTCTTT.

The chain links TRBV3-1 (or the pseudogene TRBV3-2) to TRBJ1-6, with 8 bases identical to TRBD1. J was trimmed by 11 bases and V by 4 bases; bases with no gene match: 7. CDR3 length: 14 amino acids. The germline V gene encodes CDR1 LGHDT and CDR2 YNNKEL (reference sequence). Here the CDR3 DNA reads TGTGCCAGCAGCCCTCGAGACAGGGGAACACCCCTCCACTTT. It is translated as CASSPRDRGTPLHF.

The rearrangement uses TRBV18 and TRBJ1-2, with 7 bases aligning to TRBD1. The germline gives CDR1 KGHSH, CDR2 LQKENI. The CDR3 is 16 residues long. Trimming cost V 2 bases and J 4 bases; bases outside gene matches: 10. The CDR3 is CASSPLGSGQTYGYTF. The CDR3 nucleotides are TGTGCCAGCTCACCATTAGGCTCGGGACAGACCTATGGCTACACCTTC.

This clone was seen more than once but under ten times. The chain joins TRBV12-3 or TRBV12-4 to TRBJ2-1; the D is unclear. Trimming left V 1 base short and J 9 bases short, with 10 bases between. CDR3 length: 13 residues. CDR3 bases: TGTGCCAGCAGTTTAGGGGCTAATAGTGAGCAGTTCTTC. Amino acids: CASSLGANSEQFF.

The chain carries TRBV14 and TRBJ1-2; 7 nucleotides agree with TRBD1. V trimming: 3 bases; J trimming: 8 bases; junction bases outside the gene matches: 6. This CDR3 contains 13 residues. Germline values: CDR1 SGHDN, CDR2 FVKESK. DNA for the CDR3: TGTGCCAGCAGCCAGGGACAGTCGCGAGGCTACACCTTC. Protein sequence: CASSQGQSRGYTF.

The V gene is TRBV7-9, the J gene TRBJ2-7, with D possibly matching TRBD1 (6 bases). Germline assignment: CDR1 SEHNR and CDR2 FQNEAQ (reference sequence). The CDR3 runs 14 residues. The ends were cut back, 1 base at V and 0 bases at J, with 7 bases in the middle. This CDR3 reads CASSLEGGSYEQYF. CDR3 DNA sequence: TGTGCCAGCAGCTTAGAAGGGGGCTCCTACGAGCAGTACTTC.

The count of this clone is one. The chain combines TRBV29-1 with TRBJ2-1; D perhaps matches TRBD2 (7 bases). This CDR3 spans 12 amino acids. Between the trimmed V and J ends, which lost 7 bases and 7 bases, there was a span of 14 bases. Germline V gives CDR1 SQVTM, CDR2 ANQGSEA. CDR3 DNA: TGCAGCGAAAAGGGGGAGGGGAATGAGCAGTTCTTC. Amino acids: CSEKGEGNEQFF.

The chain carries TRBV27 and TRBJ2-7; 14 bases are shared with TRBD2. The CDR3 runs to 15 residues. CDR1 MNHEY and CDR2 SMNVEV come from the germline V gene (reference sequence). The V gene end was trimmed by 5 bases and the J gene end by 6 bases; junction bases not matched to a gene: 6. The CDR3 DNA reads TGTGCCAGCAGTCGGGGGACTAGCGGGAGAAGCGAGCAGTACTTC. Encoded protein: CASSRGTSGRSEQYF.

This clone was found once. V is TRBV3-1 (or the pseudogene TRBV3-2) and J is TRBJ1-1, with TRBD1 identical over 7 bases. Germline V gene lookup returns CDR1 LGHDT and CDR2 YNNKEL (reference sequence). V was pared by 3 bases and J by 1 base, with 8 bases of the junction left unmatched. There are 16 residues in the CDR3. The CDR3 reads CASSQSRTGSNTEAFF. CDR3 sequence (DNA): TGTGCCAGCAGCCAGAGCAGGACAGGATCGAACACTGAAGCTTTCTTT.

Notes on this clone: Different DNA sequences within this sample yield the same CDR3. The chain employs TRBV6-5 and TRBJ2-7; TRBD1 is a possible D gene (5 bases). Germline values: CDR1 MNHEY, CDR2 SVGAGI. V lost 7 bases, J lost 4 bases, and 8 bases lay in between. This CDR3 has 11 amino acids. The CDR3 coding sequence is TGTGCCAGCACCAGGGATTACGAGCAGTACTTC. Encoded protein: CASTRDYEQYF.

The V and J genes are TRBV6-2 or TRBV6-3 and TRBJ1-1; TRBD1 aligns across 7 bases. V dropped 6 bases and J dropped 2; count of bases not matched to a gene: 6. Germline CDR1 is MNHEY and CDR2 is SVGEGT. This CDR3 comprises 14 residues. Written as DNA, the CDR3 is TGTGCCAGCAGCAGACAGGGCTTTAACACTGAAGCTTTCTTT. Protein sequence: CASSRQGFNTEAFF.

The V gene is TRBV28, the J gene TRBJ2-1, with a weak D call TRBD2 (5 bases). The V end was cut by 4 bases, the J end by 3 bases, with 16 bases between. The length of the CDR3 is 16 residues. Germline V CDR1 and CDR2: MDHEN, SYDVKM. CDR3 sequence reads: CASSSNREKDYNEQFF. CDR3 coding DNA: TGTGCCAGCAGTTCCAACCGGGAAAAGGACTACAATGAGCAGTTCTTC.

The rearrangement uses TRBV19 and TRBJ2-1, with a possible D match to TRBD1 (5 bases). Germline values: CDR1 LNHDA, CDR2 SQIVND (reference sequence). The ends were cut back, 6 bases at V and 0 bases at J, with 12 bases in the middle. The CDR3 contains 15 residues. CDR3 DNA: TGTGCCAGTAGAGGCCGACAGAGCTCCTACAATGAGCAGTTCTTC. It yields the protein CASRGRQSSYNEQFF.

The V and J genes are TRBV4-1 and TRBJ1-6; 11 bases line up with TRBD1. Germline CDR1 and CDR2: MGHRA and YSYEKL. The junction had 6 bases not matched to a gene; V was cut back by 4 bases and J by 10 bases. The length of the CDR3 is 15 residues. The CDR3: CASSPRTGGVSPLHF. The CDR3 nucleotides read TGCGCCAGCAGCCCTCGGACAGGGGGCGTATCACCCCTCCACTTT.

This clone was counted between two and nine times. The rearrangement joins TRBV7-9 to TRBJ2-7; TRBD1 agrees at 9 bases. CDR3 length equals 12 residues. Germline CDR1 and CDR2: SEHNR and FQNEAQ (reference sequence). V dropped 10 bases and J dropped 6; count of bases not matched to a gene: 7. The CDR3 protein is CATPGQGREQYF. The CDR3 DNA is TGTGCCACGCCGGGACAGGGTCGCGAGCAGTACTTC.

V usage is TRBV27 and J usage is TRBJ1-6, with TRBD1 identical over 8 bases. Trimming cost V 6 bases and J 3 bases; bases outside gene matches: 4. Germline lookup yields CDR1 MNHEY and CDR2 SMNVEV (reference sequence). This CDR3 is built from 15 residues. CDR3 coding DNA: TGTGCCAGCAGCTCCGGACAGGGCTATAATTCACCCCTCCACTTT. Protein: CASSSGQGYNSPLHF.

This chain links TRBV10-3 with TRBJ1-1; D not certain. Germline V gene sequence: CDR1 ENHRY, CDR2 SYGVKD. Trimming shortened V by 0 bases and J by 6 bases, and 2 bases separated the two germline ends. The CDR3 runs 11 residues. DNA for the CDR3: TGTGCCATCAGTGAGTCCGCTGAAGCTTTCTTT. Translated: CAISESAEAFF.

The gene calls are TRBV6-6 and TRBJ2-5; 8 nucleotides agree with TRBD2. Looked up from germline, CDR1 is MNHNY and CDR2 is SVGAGI (reference sequence). V gave up 5 bases and J gave up 4 bases; unmatched junction bases: 3. This CDR3 spans 13 amino acids. The CDR3 DNA is TGTGCCAGCAGTCCCCGGGGGGGAGAGACCCAGTACTTC. This codes for CASSPRGGETQYF.

This clone appeared once. The chain joins TRBV5-1 to TRBJ1-1; 7 bases are a match to TRBD1. The CDR3 sequence is 14 residues long. J was trimmed by 5 bases and V by 4 bases; bases with no gene match: 8. The germline gives CDR1 SGHRS, CDR2 YFSETQ. CDR3 region: CASSLKTGLTEAFF. The CDR3 DNA reads as TGCGCCAGCAGCCTCAAGACAGGGCTAACTGAAGCTTTCTTT.

With regard to this clone: The junction and the germline gene differ at one end; a read error may be behind it. The CDR3: CASSQERRGSTNTQYF. The CDR3 DNA sequence: TGTGCCAGCAGCCAAGAACGGCGGGGGTCCACAAATACGCAGTATTTT. The chain is built from TRBV3-1 (or the pseudogene TRBV3-2) and TRBJ2-3, with TRBD2 identical over 7 bases. CDR1 and CDR2 from the germline V gene are LGHDT and YNNKEL (reference sequence). The CDR3 totals 16 residues.

CDR3 bases: TGTGCCAGCAGCTTGTCGACAGAAGATGGCTACACCTTC. This gives the protein CASSLSTEDGYTF. The rearrangement uses TRBV5-4 and TRBJ1-2; tentatively, D is TRBD1 (5 bases). Germline V CDR1 and CDR2: SGHNT, YYREEE (reference sequence). The V and J ends lost 1 base and 6 bases respectively, with 10 bases between them. CDR3 size: 13 residues. The variable domain in full, with the rest retrieved from reference TRBV5-4 and TRBJ1-2, is ETGVTQSPTHLIKTRGQQVTLRCSSQSGHNTVSWYQQALGQGPQFIFQYYREEENGRGNFPPRFSGLQFPNYSSELNVNALELDDSALYLCASSLSTEDGYTFGSGTRLTVV.